This passage covers 26 T cell receptor beta chains from one sample sequenced in a study of post-analysis software for immune sequencing data. Study results and limitations: Comparison of patients with controls showed 5 or 6 TRBV segments more frequent in patients, TRBV5-6, TRBV5-1 and TRBV20-1 among them.

These TCRs' antigens remain unknown. The TCR beta cDNA libraries carried unique molecular identifiers. Each CDR3 protein is one row after TCRdb ran MiXCR on the PCR reads. Here the sample spans hundreds of thousands of distinct CDR3 sequences, about 27% being singletons. The sample comprised blood. The receptors come from a girl aged 5-17 years with multiple sclerosis.

The CDR3 reads CASSAGQPNYGYTF. In nucleotides, the CDR3 is TGTGCCAGCAGCGCGGGACAGCCCAACTATGGCTACACCTTC. The chain joins TRBV7-2 to TRBJ1-2; 7 bases match TRBD1. Looked up from germline, CDR1 is SGHTA and CDR2 is FQGNSA. V was pared by 5 bases and J by 2 bases, with 5 bases of the junction left unmatched. The CDR3 loop spans 14 amino acids.

This clonotype was recorded a few times. J is TRBJ1-2 and V is TRBV4-1, with unresolved D. Trimming left V 3 bases short and J 8 bases short, with 10 bases between. Germline values: CDR1 MGHRA, CDR2 YSYEKL. The CDR3 is 12 amino acids. The CDR3 sequence is CASSQVNWGYTF. The CDR3 DNA is TGCGCCAGCAGCCAGGTTAACTGGGGCTACACCTTC.

The rearrangement links TRBV10-3 to TRBJ2-3, with unresolved D. V lost 6 bases and J 4 bases, leaving 17 bases between the germline ends. This CDR3 has 15 amino acids. CDR1 and CDR2 from the germline V gene are ENHRY and SYGVKD. The CDR3 reads CAIRLDPPQADTQYF. The DNA for the CDR3 is TGTGCCATCAGACTCGACCCACCCCAGGCAGATACGCAGTATTTT.

This rearrangement joins TRBV7-2 to TRBJ1-2; D not certain. The CDR3 runs to 13 residues. The V end lost 2 bases, the J end lost 4 bases, and 8 bases lay between the germline ends. Germline V gene sequence: CDR1 SGHTA, CDR2 FQGNSA. The CDR3, as DNA: TGTGCCAGCAGCTTATCCGTTACCTATGGCTACACCTTC. Amino acids: CASSLSVTYGYTF.

This rearrangement joins TRBV5-1 to TRBJ2-3, with 10 bases fitting TRBD2. The trim removed 4 bases at V and 6 bases at J, leaving 11 bases unmatched. CDR1 and CDR2 (germline): SGHRS, YFSETQ. This CDR3 is built from 16 residues. CDR3 sequence (DNA): TGCGCCAGCAGCGCTCTGAGAGCGGGGGGGCAGGATACGCAGTATTTT. Translated: CASSALRAGGQDTQYF.

There are a few counts of this clonotype. The V call is TRBV29-1, the J call TRBJ2-6; D gene uncertain. Germline loops: CDR1 SQVTM, CDR2 ANQGSEA. V was shortened by 6 bases and J by 4 bases, with 13 bases between the two germline ends. This CDR3 spans 14 amino acids. The chain's CDR3 is CSVLVLTGANVLTF. CDR3 nucleotide sequence: TGCAGCGTACTCGTCCTAACCGGGGCCAACGTCCTGACTTTC.

The sample holds a few counts of this clonotype. J is TRBJ2-3 and V is TRBV9; D is perhaps TRBD2 (5 bases). The CDR3 covers 18 residues. V was pared by 2 bases and J by 6 bases, with 25 bases between. The V gene's germline CDR1 is SGDLS and CDR2 YYNGEE. The CDR3 nucleotides read TGTGCCAGCAGCGTGGGTCTAGCCACAAATACTCAACACGATACGCAGTATTTT. Translation gives CASSVGLATNTQHDTQYF.

This clonotype came up a few times. This rearrangement joins TRBV7-9 to TRBJ2-1; weak D call: TRBD1 (6 bases). Per germline, CDR1 SEHNR and CDR2 FQNEAQ (reference sequence). The CDR3 spans 16 residues. Trimming left V 3 bases short and J 7 bases short, with 19 bases between. CDR3 nucleotide sequence: TGTGCCAGCAGCTTGGGGCAGGGGTCCCTTAGGAATGAGCAGTTCTTC. Translated: CASSLGQGSLRNEQFF.

This clonotype was picked up a small number of times. The V gene is TRBV27, the J gene TRBJ2-7; D remains ambiguous. The germline V gene encodes CDR1 MNHEY and CDR2 SMNVEV (reference sequence). V was pared by 6 bases and J by 7 bases, with 16 bases between. The CDR3 totals 13 residues. For the CDR3, the DNA is TGTGCCAGCAGCCCCCCCCCTCTACGTGAGCAGTACTTC. Translation gives CASSPPPLREQYF.

This clonotype was recorded many times. J is TRBJ2-1 and V is TRBV29-1, with 7 bases matching TRBD1. With V trimmed by 2 bases and J by 12 bases, 7 bases remained unmatched. The CDR3 totals 12 residues. CDR1 and CDR2 (germline): SQVTM, ANQGSEA. The CDR3 loop reads CSVEHRGKGQFF. In DNA, the CDR3 is TGCAGCGTTGAACACAGGGGCAAAGGGCAGTTCTTC.

This clonotype was observed a handful of times. The chain is built from TRBV27 and TRBJ2-1; 9 bases match TRBD1. The germline CDR1 and CDR2 sequences are MNHEY and SMNVEV (reference sequence). Trimming removed 2 bases from V and 6 bases from J; junction bases left unmatched: 5. The CDR3 covers 15 residues. CDR3 region: CASSLRDRVGNEQFF. The DNA of the CDR3 is TGTGCCAGCAGTTTAAGGGACAGGGTGGGCAATGAGCAGTTCTTC.

The V and J genes are TRBV27 and TRBJ1-4; no definite D call. CDR1 is MNHEY, CDR2 SMNVEV, per germline (reference sequence). This CDR3 comprises 14 residues. Trimming stripped 3 bases from V and 5 bases from J, with 10 bases between. CDR3 region: CASSFSPGNEKLFF. DNA of the CDR3: TGTGCCAGCAGTTTTAGTCCCGGGAATGAAAAACTGTTTTTT. Filled out from reference TRBV27 and TRBJ1-4, the complete variable domain reads EAQVTQNPRYLITVTGKKLTVTCSQNMNHEYMSWYRQDPGLGLRQIYYSMNVEVTDKGDVPEGYKVSRKEKRNFPLILESPSPNQTSLYFCASSFSPGNEKLFFGSGTQLSVL.

The V gene is TRBV6-6, the J gene TRBJ1-4, with no clear D. CDR1 MNHNY and CDR2 SVGAGI come from the germline V gene (reference sequence). The CDR3 spans 14 residues. V lost 2 bases to trimming and J lost 3 bases, with 7 bases between them. CDR3: CASSYDGANEKLFF. The CDR3 nucleotides are TGTGCCAGCAGTTACGACGGAGCTAATGAAAAACTGTTTTTT.

A note on this clonotype: This likely comes from a read error, as the CDR3 has no conserved phenylalanine or tryptophan at its end. The rearrangement joins TRBV5-1 to TRBJ2-4, with D perhaps assigned TRBD1 or TRBD2 (6 bases each). The better agreement between TRBJ2-7 and the DNA end casts doubt on the J call. The CDR3 spans 14 residues. The germline CDR1 and CDR2 sequences are SGHRS and YFSETQ. The CDR3 loop is CASSRGLMTYEQYS. The CDR3 DNA reads as TGCGCCAGCTCCCGGGGGCTGATGACCTACGAGCAGTACTCC.

The rearrangement uses TRBV20-1 and TRBJ2-7; TRBD2 is a possible D gene (5 bases). With the DNA end fitting TRBJ2-5 better, the J assignment may be wrong. This CDR3 has 15 residues. CDR1 is DFQATT and CDR2 is SNEGSKA in the germline V gene (reference sequence). The CDR3 spells CSARRASRRLGTQYF. The CDR3, as DNA: TGCAGTGCTAGACGGGCTAGCAGGAGGTTGGGGACCCAGTACTTC.

The chain carries TRBV6-2 or TRBV6-3 and TRBJ2-1; D gene ambiguous. V dropped 4 bases and J dropped 3 bases, with 7 bases sitting between them. Germline CDR1 MNHEY, CDR2 SVGEGT. This CDR3 is built from 13 residues. The DNA of the CDR3 is TGTGCCAGCAGTTGGAGCGACTACAATGAGCAGTTCTTC. Its translation is CASSWSDYNEQFF.

About this clonotype: A much bigger clone sits one base away, suggesting this may be a read error. The V gene is TRBV10-3, the J gene TRBJ2-5; D tentatively reads TRBD1 or TRBD2 (5 bases each). Trimming removed 8 bases from V and 5 bases from J, with 18 bases in between. The germline gives CDR1 ENHRY, CDR2 SYGVKD. The CDR3 is made up of 14 amino acids. The CDR3 loop is CAIGVGEWEETQYF. CDR3 sequence (DNA): TGTGCCATCGGGGTGGGGGAGTGGGAGGAGACCCAGTACTTC.

This sequence joins TRBV20-1 and TRBJ2-7; D is possibly TRBD2 (6 bases). The germline V gene encodes CDR1 DFQATT and CDR2 SNEGSKA (reference sequence). Trimming stripped 2 bases from V and 7 bases from J, with 21 bases between. There are 15 residues in the CDR3. The chain's CDR3 is CSARPPGAPYNEQYF. The CDR3 DNA reads TGCAGTGCTAGACCTCCGGGAGCCCCCTACAATGAGCAGTACTTC.

The chain carries TRBV20-1 and TRBJ1-4, with D unresolved. Trimming shortened V by 5 bases and J by 7 bases, and 14 bases separated the two germline ends. The CDR3 covers 13 residues. Germline V CDR1 and CDR2: DFQATT, SNEGSKA (reference sequence). The CDR3 loop reads CSASVGRGEKLFF. CDR3 DNA: TGCAGTGCTTCGGTGGGCCGAGGTGAAAAACTGTTTTTT.

This clonotype was seen more than once but under ten times. The genes are TRBV12-5 and TRBJ2-1; D may be TRBD1 (6 bases). CDR3 length equals 15 residues. V lost 6 bases, J lost 1 base, and 13 bases lay in between. Looked up from germline, CDR1 is LGHNT and CDR2 is FRNRAP. This chain's CDR3 is CASGLQGASYNEQFF. The CDR3 coding sequence is TGTGCTAGTGGCCTACAGGGAGCTTCCTACAATGAGCAGTTCTTC.

The V call is TRBV15, the J call TRBJ1-2, with 7 nucleotides matching TRBD1. V was pared by 0 bases and J by 8 bases, with 3 bases of the junction left unmatched. Germline V lookup: CDR1 LNHNV, CDR2 YYDKDF (reference sequence). This CDR3 region has 13 residues. For the CDR3, the DNA is TGTGCCACCAGCAGAGATCAAGGGGGCGGCTACACCTTC. This encodes CATSRDQGGGYTF.

The rearrangement uses TRBV5-4 and TRBJ2-5; D possibly corresponds to TRBD1 (6 bases). The CDR3 covers 14 residues. Trimming took 1 base from V and 5 from J, leaving 12 bases between them. Germline V gene data show CDR1 as SGHNT and CDR2 as YYREEE (reference sequence). The CDR3 coding sequence is TGTGCCAGCAGCTTGCCAGGGGCGCGGGAGACCCAGTACTTC. Translation: CASSLPGARETQYF.

In its sample, this clonotype was seen a few times. The chain joins TRBV27 to TRBJ1-2; perhaps TRBD1 as D (6 bases). Germline assignment: CDR1 MNHEY and CDR2 SMNVEV (reference sequence). V was clipped by 6 bases and J by 4 bases, with 12 bases between them. There are 13 residues in the CDR3. DNA for the CDR3: TGTGCCAGCAGCGCAAACAGGGTCTATGGCTACACCTTC. As protein: CASSANRVYGYTF.

The chain employs TRBV6-5 and TRBJ1-5, with a possible D match to TRBD1 (6 bases). Trimming took off 1 base at V and 2 bases at J, with 18 bases between the two ends. This CDR3 spans 18 amino acids. Germline assignment: CDR1 MNHEY and CDR2 SVGAGI. Written as DNA, the CDR3 is TGTGCCAGCAGTTACTACGGGAGGGGGGGATTTGGCAATCAGCCCCAGCATTTT. Amino acid sequence: CASSYYGRGGFGNQPQHF.

The rearrangement links TRBV7-2 to TRBJ1-6; D is unresolved. The CDR3 covers 15 residues. CDR1 and CDR2 (germline): SGHTA, FQGNSA. V dropped 8 bases and J dropped 13 bases, with 24 bases sitting between them. The CDR3 reads CASGPRTPGSSPLHF. In nucleotides, the CDR3 is TGTGCCAGCGGCCCTAGGACCCCAGGAAGCTCGCCCCTCCACTTT.

There are a few counts of this clonotype. This chain uses TRBV7-9 with TRBJ2-5; unclear D gene. The CDR3 sequence is 14 residues long. The germline gives CDR1 SEHNR, CDR2 FQNEAQ (reference sequence). V was clipped by 2 bases and J by 5 bases, with 12 bases between them. The CDR3 spells CASSLSNTGETQYF. For the CDR3, the DNA is TGTGCCAGCAGCTTAAGCAACACTGGGGAGACCCAGTACTTC.